This T cell receptor (beta chain) was sequenced for a study of spatial heterogeneity in lung cancer. General study findings and limits: Blood carried ubiquitous expanded tumor TCRs more at resection than follow-up.

The germline V gene encodes CDR1 MNHNY and CDR2 SVGAGI (reference sequence). V lost 7 bases to trimming and J lost 1 base, with 10 bases between them. The CDR3 consists of 13 residues. TCR cDNA molecules were tagged individually, and each one carried a unique molecular identifier. In TCRdb, the 5' RACE reads were re-called with MiXCR into one record per CDR3 protein. The table shows about 23,000 distinct CDR3 sequences, with about 3.3% occurring only once. This clonotype was counted many times. No antigen is known for it. Time point in this sample: sample taken at primary tumor resection. The sequenced sample was PBMCs, obtained at surgery. The TCR sequence derives from a female donor with early-stage non-small cell lung cancer. This chain links TRBV6-6 with TRBJ1-1, with D unresolved. CDR3 DNA: TGTGCCAGCATCACCGCCCCGAACACTGAAGCTTTCTTT. Its translation: CASITAPNTEAFF.